What follows are 9 T cell receptor beta chains derived from one specimen sequenced in a study of OX40 agonist ivuxolimab in advanced cancers. Libraries were prepared by immunoSEQ multiplex PCR; TCRdb keeps only in-frame clonotypes and omits some of them. The sample lists 30,000 to 45,000 clones; around 82% were seen once. The material sequenced was CD4+ or CD8+ T cells sorted from blood, taken in a trial of the OX40 agonist ivuxolimab. These receptors originate from an adult with an advanced solid tumor such as melanoma, head and neck, liver or kidney cancer.

This chain links TRBV7-9 with TRBJ2-7; D is ambiguous. Trimming stripped 5 bases from V and 6 bases from J, with 8 bases between. The CDR3 is 11 residues long. Germline-derived CDR1 and CDR2 are SEHNR and FQNEAQ (reference sequence). The CDR3 reads CASSLGPEQYF. In DNA, the CDR3 is TGTGCCAGCAGCCTCGGACCCGAGCAGTACTTC.

The chain employs TRBV15 and TRBJ2-7; D call uncertain. V was clipped by 0 bases and J by 0 bases, with 9 bases between them. The CDR3 has 15 amino acids. Germline V gene sequence: CDR1 LNHNV, CDR2 YYDKDF (reference sequence). The CDR3: CATSRDLGISYEQYF. CDR3 sequence (DNA): TGTGCCACCAGCAGAGATCTAGGCATCTCCTACGAGCAGTACTTC.

The DNA of the CDR3 is TGTGCCAGCAGCCCAGATTTTATTCAGTACTTC. Protein sequence: CASSPDFIQYF. This chain uses TRBV7-9 with TRBJ2-4; D is ambiguous. Trimming took off 5 bases at V and 10 bases at J, with 9 bases between the two ends. The V gene's germline CDR1 is SEHNR and CDR2 FQNEAQ (reference sequence). This CDR3 spans 11 amino acids. Drawing the rest from reference TRBV7-9 and TRBJ2-4, the complete variable domain is DTGVSQNPRHKITKRGQNVTFRCDPISEHNRLYWYRQTLGQGPEFLTYFQNEAQLEKSRLLSDRFSAERPKGSFSTLEIQRTEQGDSAMYLCASSPDFIQYFGAGTRLSVL.

The chain recombines TRBV28 with TRBJ2-1; TRBD1 agrees at 8 bases. Germline values: CDR1 MDHEN, CDR2 SYDVKM. J gave up 5 bases and V 7 bases, and 13 bases lay outside the gene matches. This CDR3 region has 16 residues. The CDR3 here is CASNTKVLQGDNEQFF. CDR3 nucleotide sequence: TGTGCCAGCAATACTAAGGTCCTACAGGGGGACAATGAGCAGTTCTTC. The full variable domain, rest sourced from reference TRBV28 and TRBJ2-1, is DVKVTQSSRYLVKRTGEKVFLECVQDMDHENMFWYRQDPGLGLRLIYFSYDVKMKEKGDIPEGYSVSREKKERFSLILESASTNQTSMYLCASNTKVLQGDNEQFFGPGTRLTVL.

The CDR3 region is CASSEVSFERGYSYNEQFF. The CDR3, as DNA: TGTGCCAGCAGTGAAGTTAGCTTCGAGCGGGGGTACTCCTACAATGAGCAGTTCTTC. The chain carries TRBV6-1 and TRBJ2-1, with 8 bases matching TRBD2. CDR3 length: 19 residues. V was pared by 1 base and J by 0 bases, with 11 bases of the junction left unmatched. Looked up from germline, CDR1 is MNHNS and CDR2 is SASEGT.

The CDR3, as DNA: TGTGCCAGCAGCCGGACAGGGTATGGCTACACCTTC. It codes for CASSRTGYGYTF. The chain is built from TRBV27 and TRBJ1-2; TRBD1 matches 8 bases. V was clipped by 6 bases and J by 5 bases; unmatched bases: 2. The CDR3 spans 12 residues. Germline CDR1 reads MNHEY; CDR2 reads SMNVEV (reference sequence).

This chain uses TRBV4-2 with TRBJ2-3; TRBD1 is a possible D gene (5 bases). Trimming removed 3 bases from V and 0 bases from J, with 10 bases in between. Germline lookup yields CDR1 LGHNA and CDR2 YNFKEQ. This CDR3 contains 15 residues. The CDR3 sequence: CASSHGWTSTDTQYF. The CDR3 DNA reads TGTGCCAGCAGCCACGGGTGGACAAGCACAGATACGCAGTATTTT.

The V call is TRBV6-4, the J call TRBJ2-6; D is unresolved. V shed 4 bases and J shed 0 bases, with 10 bases lying between them. In germline, CDR1 is MRHNA, CDR2 SNTAGT. This CDR3 region has 16 residues. CDR3 in amino acids: CASSAGVDSGANVLTF. Here the CDR3 DNA reads TGTGCCAGCAGTGCGGGCGTCGACTCTGGGGCCAACGTCCTGACTTTC.

A few counts support this clone. The V gene is TRBV19, the J gene TRBJ1-2, with D tentatively TRBD1 (6 bases). Between the trimmed V and J ends, which lost 8 bases and 0 bases, there was a span of 25 bases. The CDR3 runs to 18 residues. Germline CDR1 and CDR2: LNHDA and SQIVND (reference sequence). This chain's CDR3 is CASQPPGQHHASNYGYTF. The CDR3 region has the DNA TGTGCCAGTCAACCTCCCGGACAGCATCATGCCTCTAACTATGGCTACACCTTC.